Listed here are 3 T cell receptor beta chains from one sample, sequenced in a study of blood T cell repertoires in COVID-19. Method: immunoSEQ multiplex PCR; TCRdb's copy keeps in-frame clones and lacks some. This sample has some 150,000 clones; 86% occur once, and the top ten carry around 9.9%. Input material: peripheral blood. The receptor source for this set is a woman aged 55-69 years with COVID-19, enrolled during active disease.

The chain has TRBV6-5 and TRBJ1-3, with 7 bases that match TRBD1. The trim removed 3 bases at V and 0 bases at J, leaving 5 bases unmatched. Germline V gene lookup returns CDR1 MNHEY and CDR2 SVGAGI. The CDR3 spans 16 residues. The CDR3 DNA reads TGTGCCAGCAGTTATAGGGGGCCCCACTCTGGAAACACCATATATTTT. It specifies CASSYRGPHSGNTIYF.

The rearrangement links TRBV27 to TRBJ2-7, with D tentatively TRBD2 (6 bases). V lost 1 base to trimming and J lost 3 bases, with 19 bases between them. The CDR3 covers 17 residues. Germline CDR1 MNHEY, CDR2 SMNVEV (reference sequence). This chain's CDR3 is CASSLWGSSGRNYEQYF. The CDR3 DNA is TGTGCCAGCAGTTTATGGGGCTCCTCGGGGAGGAACTACGAGCAGTACTTC.

V is TRBV19 and J is TRBJ2-3; the match to TRBD2 covers 11 bases. Germline values: CDR1 LNHDA, CDR2 SQIVND (reference sequence). This CDR3 is built from 15 residues. The V segment lost 4 bases and the J segment 4 bases; nucleotides outside the gene matches: 4. Written as DNA, the CDR3 is TGTGCCAGTAGTACCACTAGCGGGAGCTCAGATACGCAGTATTTT. Amino acid sequence: CASSTTSGSSDTQYF. Complete variable domain (other parts from reference TRBV19 and TRBJ2-3): DGGITQSPKYLFRKEGQNVTLSCEQNLNHDAMYWYRQDPGQGLRLIYYSQIVNDFQKGDIAEGYSVSREKKESFPLTVTSAQKNPTAFYLCASSTTSGSSDTQYFGPGTRLTVL.